A single sample is the source of the 32 T cell receptor beta chains below, sequenced in a study of cytotoxic CD8 clonotypes in ibrutinib-treated CLL. The method was immunoSEQ multiplex PCR; TCRdb's version includes in-frame clones alone and lacks a portion of them. The sample has about 180,000 clones; around 80% are singletons. Here the sequenced sample was PBMCs, taken after 24 months of ibrutinib treatment. Receptors originate from a human donor with chronic lymphocytic leukemia.

The chain has TRBV9 and TRBJ2-1, with 10 bases aligning to TRBD2. After removal of 4 bases from V and 13 bases from J, the junction contained 14 bases not matched to a gene. The CDR3 is made up of 15 amino acids. Per the germline V gene, CDR1 is SGDLS and CDR2 is YYNGEE. CDR3 nucleotide sequence: TGTGCCAGCAGCCCCGCCGGGCTAGCGGGAGAGACACAGTTCTTC. This encodes CASSPAGLAGETQFF.

This rearrangement joins TRBV7-8 to TRBJ1-2; possible D gene TRBD1, 6 bases. CDR3 length equals 15 residues. The V end lost 3 bases, the J end lost 3 bases, and 14 bases lay between the germline ends. Germline values: CDR1 SGHVS, CDR2 FQNEAQ. The CDR3 DNA is TGTGCCAGCAGCTTCACAGGGAGTCGTGACTATGGCTACACCTTC. This encodes CASSFTGSRDYGYTF.

The rearrangement links TRBV19 to TRBJ1-2; D possibly corresponds to TRBD1 (6 bases). The CDR3 sequence is 11 residues long. Germline CDR1 LNHDA, CDR2 SQIVND (reference sequence). The germline V and J ends were trimmed by 7 bases and 8 bases, with 11 bases remaining between them. The CDR3 nucleotides are TGTGCCAGTACTTGGGGGCAAGGCTACACCTTC. This encodes CASTWGQGYTF.

The chain couples TRBV5-1 to TRBJ1-3; 9 bases line up with TRBD1. Unmatched junction bases numbered 6, after V lost 4 bases and J lost 4 bases. Germline V CDR1 and CDR2: SGHRS, YFSETQ. This CDR3 comprises 15 residues. The CDR3 region is CASSPGQGRGNTIYF. Written as DNA, the CDR3 is TGCGCCAGCAGCCCCGGACAGGGGAGAGGAAACACCATATATTTT.

This chain connects TRBV19 to TRBJ2-3, with TRBD2 matching 10 bases. Germline V gene lookup returns CDR1 LNHDA and CDR2 SQIVND (reference sequence). The V and J ends lost 6 bases and 2 bases, in that order; junction bases with no gene match: 2. This CDR3 is built from 14 residues. The CDR3 DNA is TGTGCCAGTAGGACTAGCGGGTACACAGATACGCAGTATTTT. Translated: CASRTSGYTDTQYF.

The J gene is TRBJ2-3, the V gene TRBV27, with 11 bases lining up with TRBD2. The germline gives CDR1 MNHEY, CDR2 SMNVEV (reference sequence). J gave up 5 bases and V 0 bases, and 7 bases lay outside the gene matches. The CDR3 length is 17 residues. The CDR3 bases are TGTGCCAGCAGTTTATCGTTGACTAGCGGGAAGGGAGATACGCAGTATTTT. Protein: CASSLSLTSGKGDTQYF.

This clone was detected only once. This rearrangement joins TRBV2 to TRBJ1-4; D call uncertain. In germline, CDR1 is SNHLY, CDR2 FYNNEI. The CDR3 has 15 residues. V was cut by 0 bases and J by 3 bases, with 8 bases left in between. The CDR3 sequence is CASSEAGVANEKLFF. Here the CDR3 DNA reads TGTGCCAGCAGTGAAGCTGGGGTGGCTAATGAAAAACTGTTTTTT.

The rearrangement joins TRBV6-4 to TRBJ1-1, with TRBD1 as a possible D gene (6 bases). This CDR3 is built from 13 residues. V was pared by 3 bases and J by 3 bases, with 8 bases between. Germline CDR1 and CDR2: MRHNA and SNTAGT. CDR3 sequence (DNA): TGTGCCAGCAGTGAGCACAGGGACACTGAAGCTTTCTTT. It yields the protein CASSEHRDTEAFF.

This clone has just one count. This chain links TRBV6-1 with TRBJ2-7; 7 nucleotides align to TRBD1. The CDR3 is made up of 14 amino acids. J gave up 3 bases and V 7 bases, and 9 bases lay outside the gene matches. CDR1 is MNHNS and CDR2 is SASEGT in the germline V gene. This chain's CDR3 is CASIPGTEFYEQYF. The CDR3 nucleotides are TGTGCCAGCATCCCCGGGACAGAATTCTACGAGCAGTACTTC.

The V gene is TRBV6-1, the J gene TRBJ2-7; unclear D gene. There are 14 residues in the CDR3. V was clipped by 3 bases and J by 3 bases, with 12 bases between them. The germline gives CDR1 MNHNS, CDR2 SASEGT. Written as DNA, the CDR3 is TGTGCCAGCAGTGACACCCGCAACCTCTACGAGCAGTACTTC. Protein sequence: CASSDTRNLYEQYF.

The chain recombines TRBV7-2 with TRBJ2-5; D may be TRBD2 (5 bases). The CDR3 runs to 16 residues. CDR1 SGHTA and CDR2 FQGNSA come from the germline V gene. The V end lost 1 base, the J end lost 0 bases, and 12 bases lay between the germline ends. CDR3: CASSLGFGGYQETQYF. CDR3 bases: TGTGCCAGCAGCTTAGGATTTGGCGGGTACCAAGAGACCCAGTACTTC. Full variable domain (missing parts from reference TRBV7-2 and TRBJ2-5): GAGVSQSPSNKVTEKGKDVELRCDPISGHTALYWYRQSLGQGLEFLIYFQGNSAPDKSGLPSDRFSAERTGGSVSTLTIQRTQQEDSAVYLCASSLGFGGYQETQYFGPGTRLLVL.

This chain links TRBV5-1 with TRBJ2-1; D call uncertain. Germline V gene sequence: CDR1 SGHRS, CDR2 YFSETQ. This CDR3 has 15 residues. V gave up 1 base and J gave up 3 bases, with 11 bases separating them. The CDR3 here is CASSLLSGVYNEQFF. The CDR3 DNA follows: TGCGCCAGCAGCTTGTTATCCGGAGTCTACAATGAGCAGTTCTTC.

This sequence joins TRBV4-3 and TRBJ2-2, with TRBD2 matching 14 bases. Germline trimming cut 0 bases from V and 9 bases from J; bases unmatched to any gene: 18. In germline, CDR1 is LGHNA, CDR2 YSLEER. This CDR3 region has 21 residues. In nucleotides, the CDR3 is TGCGCCAGCAGCCAAGATCAAGTACGAGGGACTAGCGGGAGCAAACTCAGGGAGCTGTTTTTT. It codes for CASSQDQVRGTSGSKLRELFF.

The genes are TRBV5-1 and TRBJ2-2, with 7 bases lining up with TRBD1. V lost 6 bases to trimming and J lost 1 base; unmatched junction nucleotides: 3. The germline CDR1 and CDR2 sequences are SGHRS and YFSETQ. The CDR3 has 14 amino acids. The CDR3 loop reads CASTRTGNTGELFF. In DNA form, the CDR3 reads TGCGCCAGCACCAGGACAGGGAACACCGGGGAGCTGTTTTTT.

The rearrangement uses TRBV19 and TRBJ1-2, with D uncertain. Germline V gene data show CDR1 as LNHDA and CDR2 as SQIVND (reference sequence). The germline V and J ends were trimmed by 3 bases and 5 bases, with 10 bases remaining between them. The CDR3 sequence is 13 residues long. The CDR3 loop reads CASSIHPLYGYTF. In DNA form, the CDR3 reads TGTGCCAGTAGTATTCATCCGTTATATGGCTACACCTTC.

The V call is TRBV9, the J call TRBJ1-1, with D unclear. Trimming stripped 0 bases from V and 0 bases from J, with 9 bases between. Per germline, CDR1 SGDLS and CDR2 YYNGEE. CDR3 length equals 15 residues. The CDR3 DNA reads as TGTGCCAGCAGCGTAGGAGGGATCATGAACACTGAAGCTTTCTTT. Its protein is CASSVGGIMNTEAFF.

The chain joins TRBV19 to TRBJ1-2, with 8 positions matching TRBD1. The CDR3 has 13 amino acids. V was pared by 9 bases and J by 5 bases, with 8 bases of the junction left unmatched. Germline V gene lookup returns CDR1 LNHDA and CDR2 SQIVND (reference sequence). The CDR3 spells CASTDRGHYGYTF. The CDR3 nucleotides read TGTGCCAGCACCGACAGGGGACATTATGGCTACACCTTC. Using reference TRBV19 and TRBJ1-2 for the parts outside the CDR3, the full variable domain is DGGITQSPKYLFRKEGQNVTLSCEQNLNHDAMYWYRQDPGQGLRLIYYSQIVNDFQKGDIAEGYSVSREKKESFPLTVTSAQKNPTAFYLCASTDRGHYGYTFGSGTRLTVV.

The V call is TRBV7-9, the J call TRBJ1-1; no reliable D call. V shed 0 bases and J shed 8 bases, with 10 bases lying between them. There are 13 residues in the CDR3. Germline V lookup: CDR1 SEHNR, CDR2 FQNEAQ (reference sequence). This CDR3 reads CASSLAGRSEAFF. CDR3 nucleotides: TGTGCCAGCAGCTTAGCGGGCAGATCAGAAGCTTTCTTT.

V gene TRBV4-1 combines with J gene TRBJ2-7, with no clear D. Per the germline V gene, CDR1 is MGHRA and CDR2 is YSYEKL. Trimming pared 1 base from V and 6 bases from J, leaving 19 bases between. The CDR3 sequence is 16 residues long. CDR3 protein: CASSQGPGKGSGEQYF. As DNA, the CDR3 is TGCGCCAGCAGCCAAGGGCCGGGTAAAGGGTCAGGCGAGCAGTACTTC.

This clone was recorded once. The chain has TRBV6-6 and TRBJ1-1, with 7 bases aligning to TRBD1. Unmatched junction bases numbered 8, after V lost 4 bases and J lost 3 bases. CDR3 length: 15 amino acids. Germline loops: CDR1 MNHNY, CDR2 SVGAGI (reference sequence). The CDR3 DNA sequence: TGTGCCAGCAGTTTGCAGGGTACAGGGGACACTGAAGCTTTCTTT. It is translated as CASSLQGTGDTEAFF.

This sequence joins TRBV19 and TRBJ1-4; 7 positions agree with TRBD1. With 7 bases clipped from V and 7 bases from J, the junction kept 12 bases outside the gene matches. The germline V gene has CDR1 LNHDA and CDR2 SQIVND (reference sequence). The CDR3 runs to 15 residues. CDR3 loop: CASTFFGQAPEKLFF. CDR3 in DNA: TGTGCCAGTACGTTTTTCGGACAGGCCCCTGAAAAACTGTTTTTT.

DNA for the CDR3: TGCAGCTACCACGAGGACTTCTATGAGCAGTTCTTC. Translated: CSYHEDFYEQFF. The chain joins TRBV29-1 to TRBJ2-1; D might be TRBD2 (5 bases). Germline loops: CDR1 SQVTM, CDR2 ANQGSEA. V lost 8 bases, J lost 8 bases, and 16 bases lay in between. CDR3 length equals 12 residues.

The J gene is TRBJ1-4, the V gene TRBV9; tentatively, D is TRBD1 (5 bases). Between the trimmed V and J ends, which lost 0 bases and 7 bases, there was a span of 16 bases. CDR1 and CDR2 (germline): SGDLS, YYNGEE. The CDR3 consists of 16 residues. The CDR3 region has the DNA TGTGCCAGCAGCGTAGGGGAGGGGTATTGGAGTGAAAAACTGTTTTTT. Translation gives CASSVGEGYWSEKLFF.

In its sample, this clone was seen once. The chain combines TRBV7-9 with TRBJ2-1; tentatively, D is TRBD2 (6 bases). V dropped 0 bases and J dropped 5 bases, with 11 bases sitting between them. Germline-derived CDR1 and CDR2 are SEHNR and FQNEAQ (reference sequence). This CDR3 has 15 residues. This CDR3 reads CASSLARGWDNEQFF. CDR3 DNA sequence: TGTGCCAGCAGCTTAGCGCGGGGTTGGGACAATGAGCAGTTCTTC.

This sequence joins TRBV18 and TRBJ2-7; D ambiguous. The CDR3 length is 13 residues. The V gene's germline CDR1 is KGHSH and CDR2 LQKENI. V lost 4 bases to trimming and J lost 2 bases, with 9 bases between them. CDR3 protein: CASSLDRAYEQYF. In nucleotides, the CDR3 is TGTGCCAGCTCACTTGACCGAGCCTACGAGCAGTACTTC.

J is TRBJ2-3 and V is TRBV5-1; 11 positions match TRBD2. CDR1 is SGHRS, CDR2 YFSETQ, per germline. V lost 4 bases and J lost 2; bases outside the gene matches: 21. The CDR3 is made up of 21 amino acids. The CDR3 sequence is CASSLGQGKASGGSPTDTQYF. The CDR3 bases are TGCGCCAGCAGCCTGGGGCAGGGTAAGGCTAGCGGGGGGTCCCCCACAGATACGCAGTATTTT.

The V and J genes are TRBV25-1 and TRBJ2-3; the D gene is possibly TRBD2 (6 bases). The CDR3 totals 15 residues. The germline V gene has CDR1 MGHDK and CDR2 SYGVNS. The V and J ends lost 1 base and 4 bases respectively, with 12 bases between them. CDR3 bases: TGTGCCAGCAGTGAATGGATCAGCGGGTCAGATACGCAGTATTTT. Residues: CASSEWISGSDTQYF.

The V gene is TRBV4-2, the J gene TRBJ1-5, with D possibly being TRBD1 (6 bases). Germline loops: CDR1 LGHNA, CDR2 YNFKEQ. The CDR3 spans 15 residues. The germline V and J ends were trimmed by 0 bases and 3 bases, with 9 bases remaining between them. The CDR3, as DNA: TGTGCCAGCAGCCAAGAAGGACAGATCAATCAGCCCCAGCATTTT. Residues: CASSQEGQINQPQHF.

V gene TRBV5-1 combines with J gene TRBJ2-3, with D possibly TRBD2 on 5 matching bases. V shed 8 bases and J shed 2 bases, with 12 bases lying between them. The germline CDR1 and CDR2 sequences are SGHRS and YFSETQ. This CDR3 is built from 13 residues. The CDR3 coding sequence is TGCGCCAGTCGGGGATCCCTCACAGATACGCAGTATTTT. This sequence encodes CASRGSLTDTQYF. Using reference TRBV5-1 and TRBJ2-3 for the parts outside the CDR3, the full variable domain is KAGVTQTPRYLIKTRGQQVTLSCSPISGHRSVSWYQQTPGQGLQFLFEYFSETQRNKGNFPGRFSGRQFSNSRSEMNVSTLELGDSALYLCASRGSLTDTQYFGPGTRLTVL.

J is TRBJ2-1 and V is TRBV9; possibly TRBD1 or TRBD2 for D (7 bases each). This CDR3 has 14 residues. V was pared by 4 bases and J by 8 bases, with 16 bases between. CDR1 is SGDLS and CDR2 is YYNGEE in the germline V gene. The CDR3 sequence is CASSLSRGGDEQFF. The CDR3 DNA is TGTGCCAGCAGCTTGAGCAGGGGGGGCGATGAGCAGTTCTTC.

This CDR3 reads CATSREDGGLAKNIQYF. CDR3 DNA sequence: TGTGCCACCAGCAGAGAGGACGGGGGCTTAGCCAAAAACATTCAGTACTTC. J is TRBJ2-4 and V is TRBV15; D possibly uses TRBD1 or TRBD2 (6 bases each). Trimming took off 0 bases at V and 0 bases at J, with 12 bases between the two ends. Germline CDR1 is LNHNV and CDR2 is YYDKDF (reference sequence). This CDR3 is 17 amino acids long.

The chain recombines TRBV29-1 with TRBJ1-2, with D possibly being TRBD1 (5 bases). The CDR3 is 13 residues long. V shed 4 bases and J shed 4 bases, with 13 bases lying between them. The germline CDR1 and CDR2 sequences are SQVTM and ANQGSEA. As DNA, the CDR3 is TGCAGCGTTGGCCCCGCAGGGAGCTATGGCTACACCTTC. As protein: CSVGPAGSYGYTF.